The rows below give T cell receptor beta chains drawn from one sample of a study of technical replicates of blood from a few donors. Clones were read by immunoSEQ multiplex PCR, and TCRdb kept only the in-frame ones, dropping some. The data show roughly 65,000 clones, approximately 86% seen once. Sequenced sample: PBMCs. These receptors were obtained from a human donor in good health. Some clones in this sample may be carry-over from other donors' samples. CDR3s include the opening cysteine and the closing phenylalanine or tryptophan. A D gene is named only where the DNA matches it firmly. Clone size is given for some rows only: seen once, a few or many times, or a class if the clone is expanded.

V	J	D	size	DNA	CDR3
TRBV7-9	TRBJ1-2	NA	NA	TGTGCCAGCAGCTTAGTCGAAGTACTCGGCTACACCTTC	CASSLVEVLGYTF
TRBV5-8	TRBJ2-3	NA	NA	TGTGCCAGCAGCTCAGGGCAACACGGGACAGATACGCAGTATTTT	CASSSGQHGTDTQYF
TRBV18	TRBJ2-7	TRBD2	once	TGTGCCAGCTCACCGGCAGCGGGGCGCTACGAGCAGTACTTC	CASSPAAGRYEQYF
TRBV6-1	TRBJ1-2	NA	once	TGTGCCAGCAACCTGGGGGCAGGGCGGACCTTC	CASNLGAGRTF
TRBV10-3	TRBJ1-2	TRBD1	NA	TGTGCCGTGGGGGGACAGGGGATTAACTATGGCTACACCTTC	CAVGGQGINYGYTF
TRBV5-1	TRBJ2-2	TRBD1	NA	TGCGCCAGCAGCGAGGGACAGTACACCGGGGAGCTGTTTTTT	CASSEGQYTGELFF
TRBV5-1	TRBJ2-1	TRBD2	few	TGCGCCAGCAGCTTGACGGGGGGCTACAATGAGCAGTTCTTC	CASSLTGGYNEQFF
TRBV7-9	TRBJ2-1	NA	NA	TGTGCCAGCAGAACCGACTTCCCTTCCTACAATGAGCAGTTCTTC	CASRTDFPSYNEQFF
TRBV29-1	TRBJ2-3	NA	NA	TGCAGCGCCGCGTTTGGTGCCACAGATACGCAGTATTTT	CSAAFGATDTQYF
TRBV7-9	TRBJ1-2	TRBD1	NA	TGTGCCAGCAGCTTAGGATCCCCCGGGACAGATGGCTACACCTTC	CASSLGSPGTDGYTF
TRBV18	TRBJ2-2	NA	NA	TGTGCCAGCTCACCACCGCCCGCCGGCACCGGGGAGCTGTTTTTT	CASSPPPAGTGELFF
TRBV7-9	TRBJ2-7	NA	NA	TGTGCCAGCTCCCCAACCTCCGCGGACTGGGCCTACGAGCAGTACTTC	CASSPTSADWAYEQYF
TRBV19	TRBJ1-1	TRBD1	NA	TGTGCCAGTAGTACCGAGGACAGGGCCACCACTGAAGCTTTCTTT	CASSTEDRATTEAFF
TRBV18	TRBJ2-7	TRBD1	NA	TGTGCCAGCTCACAAACCCGGGACAGGGGGCGCGTGTACGAGCAGTACTTC	CASSQTRDRGRVYEQYF
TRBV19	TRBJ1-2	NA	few	TGTGCCAGTAGTATGCGACAGGACAGCTACACCTTC	CASSMRQDSYTF
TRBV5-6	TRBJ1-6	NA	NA	TGTGCCAGCAGCTTCGTCGAGGGAAATAAGTCACCCCTCCACTTT	CASSFVEGNKSPLHF
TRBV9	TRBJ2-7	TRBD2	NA	TGTGCCAGCAGCCCGAGAGGCCCGGGACTAATCTACGAGCAGTACTTC	CASSPRGPGLIYEQYF
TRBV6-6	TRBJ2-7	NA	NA	TGTGCCAGCAGGGAGGTGGGCGAGCAGTACTTC	CASREVGEQYF
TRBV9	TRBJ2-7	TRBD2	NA	TGTGCCAGCAGCGGATTAGCGGGGAGTGACGAGCAGTACTTC	CASSGLAGSDEQYF
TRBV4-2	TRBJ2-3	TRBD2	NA	TGTGCCAGCAGCCACAGAACTCTAGCGGGGGGAACAGATACGCAGTATTTT	CASSHRTLAGGTDTQYF
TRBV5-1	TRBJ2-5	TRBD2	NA	TGCGCCAGCAGCCCACCCGGGACTATCCAAGAGACCCAGTACTTC	CASSPPGTIQETQYF
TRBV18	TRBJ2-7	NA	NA	TGTGCCAGCTCACCCCAGGGGGGACACGAGCAGTACTTC	CASSPQGGHEQYF
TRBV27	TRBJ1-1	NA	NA	TGTGCCAGCAGTTTATCATTTGGGCTGAACACTGAAGCTTTCTTT	CASSLSFGLNTEAFF
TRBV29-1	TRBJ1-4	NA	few	TGCAGCGTTGAGTTCTCCGATGAAAAACTGTTTTTT	CSVEFSDEKLFF
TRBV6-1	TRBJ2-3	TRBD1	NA	TGTGCCAGCACCAGACTTACAGGGGGCACAGATACGCAGTATTTT	CASTRLTGGTDTQYF
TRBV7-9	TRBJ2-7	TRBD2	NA	TGTGCCAGCAGCTGGCGTCGGGGGGGGACCTCCTACGAGCAGTACTTC	CASSWRRGGTSYEQYF
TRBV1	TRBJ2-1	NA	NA	TGCACCAGCAGCCAAGAGGTTTCCAGCGGGAGGGTATTTATGAGGGGCAATGAGCAGTTCTTC	CTSSQEVSSGRVFMRGNEQFF
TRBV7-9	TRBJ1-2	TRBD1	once	TGTGCCAGCATCAAGGGGACAGAGTATGGCTACACCTTC	CASIKGTEYGYTF
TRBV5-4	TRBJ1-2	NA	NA	TGTGCCAGCCAGGACGGGAGCCGGTCACCTTATGGCTACACCTTC	CASQDGSRSPYGYTF
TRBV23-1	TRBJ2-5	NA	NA	TGCGCCAGCAGTCAATCTAGACAAGAGACCCAGTACTTC	CASSQSRQETQYF
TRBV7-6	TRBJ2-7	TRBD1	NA	TGTGCCAGCAGCCCCCAGGGGGCAGTAGCTTACGAGCAGTACTTC	CASSPQGAVAYEQYF
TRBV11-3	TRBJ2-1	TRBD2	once	TGTGCCAGCAGCCGACGGAGCGGGATTATGAATGAGCAGTTCTTC	CASSRRSGIMNEQFF
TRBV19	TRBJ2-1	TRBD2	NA	TGTGCCAGTAGTATGCGGACTAGCGGGGACTACAATGAGCAGTTCTTC	CASSMRTSGDYNEQFF
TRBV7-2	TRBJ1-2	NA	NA	TGTGCCAGCAGCTTCAGGGCCATGGGGGGGAGTGGCTACACCTTC	CASSFRAMGGSGYTF
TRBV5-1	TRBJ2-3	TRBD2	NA	TGCGCCAGCAGCTTGGGACTAGCGGGGGGCCCCCGCACAGATACGCAGTATTTT	CASSLGLAGGPRTDTQYF
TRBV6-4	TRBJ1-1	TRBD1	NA	TGTGCCAGCAGTGTGGAGACAGGGGGCATCACTGAAGCTTTCTTT	CASSVETGGITEAFF
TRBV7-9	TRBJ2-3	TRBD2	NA	TGTGCCAGCAGCTTTGACCGGGGGGTGTCGGTGGATACGCAGTATTTT	CASSFDRGVSVDTQYF
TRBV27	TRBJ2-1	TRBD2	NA	TGTGCCAGCAGTTTACCCCCCAGCGGGGAACCCTCCTACAATGAGCAGTTCTTC	CASSLPPSGEPSYNEQFF
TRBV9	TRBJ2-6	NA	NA	TGTGCCAGCAGCGGAGCCCACCTCGGGGCCAACGTCCTGACTTTC	CASSGAHLGANVLTF
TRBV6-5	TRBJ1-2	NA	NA	TGTGCCAGCAGTCCCTCTCTGGAGGGTGGCTACACCTTC	CASSPSLEGGYTF
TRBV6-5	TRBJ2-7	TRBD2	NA	TGTGCCAGCAGACTTACGACTAGCGGTACCTACGAGCAGTACTTC	CASRLTTSGTYEQYF
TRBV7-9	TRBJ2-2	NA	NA	TGTGCCAGCAGCTCAAATAGGGGAAAGGGGCCCGGGGAGCTGTTTTTT	CASSSNRGKGPGELFF
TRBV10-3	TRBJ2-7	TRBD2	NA	TGTGCCATCAGTGCGGGACTACCCACCTACGAGCAGTACTTC	CAISAGLPTYEQYF
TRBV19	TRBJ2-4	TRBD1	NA	TGTGCCAGTAGCGCGGGACAGGGTGGTATAGCCAAAAACATTCAGTACTTC	CASSAGQGGIAKNIQYF
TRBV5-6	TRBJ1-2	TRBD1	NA	TGTGCCAGCAGCCCACCCCGGACAGGGATTAGCTACACCTTC	CASSPPRTGISYTF
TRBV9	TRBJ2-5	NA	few	TGTGCCAGCAGCACACCCGAGGAGTATTCGGAGACCCAGTACTTC	CASSTPEEYSETQYF
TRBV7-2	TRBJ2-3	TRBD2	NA	TGTGCCAGCAGCTCTTGGCTAGCGGGGGGAAGGGATACGCAGTATTTT	CASSSWLAGGRDTQYF
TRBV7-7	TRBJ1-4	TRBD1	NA	TGTGCCAGCAGCCAGGGACAGGGGCTCAATGAAAAACTGTTTTTT	CASSQGQGLNEKLFF
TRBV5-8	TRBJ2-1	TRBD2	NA	TGTGCCAGCAGCTTGGCCGGTCTGGGACTAGCGGTCGTGGAGCAGTTCTTC	CASSLAGLGLAVVEQFF
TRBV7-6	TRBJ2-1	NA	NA	TGTGCCAGCAGCCCGTCTTATGAGCAGTTCTTC	CASSPSYEQFF
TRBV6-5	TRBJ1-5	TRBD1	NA	TGTGCCAGCAGTTACACGACAGGGACGGATCAGCCCCAGCATTTT	CASSYTTGTDQPQHF
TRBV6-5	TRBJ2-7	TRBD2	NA	TGTGCCAGCAGTTACGGGGTGGGAGGGCCTCGAAACGAGCAGTACTTC	CASSYGVGGPRNEQYF
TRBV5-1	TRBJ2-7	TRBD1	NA	TGCGCCAGCAGCGGACCGGGACAGGGGGAGCAGTACTTC	CASSGPGQGEQYF
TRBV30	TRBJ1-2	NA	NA	TGTGCCTGGGAAGCAGGACGGGGCTATGGCTACACCTTC	CAWEAGRGYGYTF
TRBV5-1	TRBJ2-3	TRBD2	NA	TGCGCCAGCAGCTATAGTGGGCTAGCGGGAGCAGATACGCAGTATTTT	CASSYSGLAGADTQYF
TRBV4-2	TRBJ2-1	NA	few	TGTGCCAGCAGCCAAGGCACTAGCTCGGAGCAGTTCTTC	CASSQGTSSEQFF
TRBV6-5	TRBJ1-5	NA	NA	TGTGCCAGCAGGGACGGACATAGCAATCAGCCCCAGCATTTT	CASRDGHSNQPQHF
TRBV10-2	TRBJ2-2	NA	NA	TGCGCCAGCAGTTTTAGGACTCCCACATTAGGGGAGCTGTTTTTT	CASSFRTPTLGELFF
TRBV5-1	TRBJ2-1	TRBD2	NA	TGCGCCAGCAGCTTAGGGACTAGCGTTTACAATGAGCAGTTCTTC	CASSLGTSVYNEQFF
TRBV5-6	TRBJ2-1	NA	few	TGTGCCAGCAGCTTTCAGGGCTCCAATGAGCAGTTCTTC	CASSFQGSNEQFF